What follows are 24 T cell receptor beta chains derived from one specimen sequenced in a study of shared clonotypes between healthy human individuals. Method: immunoSEQ multiplex PCR; TCRdb's copy keeps in-frame clones and lacks some. The data show hundreds of thousands of clones, less than 96% seen once. Input material: naive CD4+ T cells sorted from blood. Subset here: CD45RA+ positively selected. Source of these receptors: a woman in her twenties or thirties in good health.

This clone appeared once. One end of the junction varies from germline; a read error may be responsible. The chain recombines TRBV5-6 with TRBJ2-7; D is unresolved. Germline V gene lookup returns CDR1 SGHDT and CDR2 YYEEEE. There are 14 residues in the CDR3. The CDR3 region has the DNA TGTGCCGGCAGCCTGGGTGGGCTAGTGTACGAGCAGTACTTC. It encodes CAGSLGGLVYEQYF.

V and J are TRBV27 and TRBJ2-7; D perhaps matches TRBD2 (6 bases). The CDR3 has 14 residues. Germline V gives CDR1 MNHEY, CDR2 SMNVEV (reference sequence). Trimming took off 3 bases at V and 4 bases at J, with 13 bases between the two ends. The CDR3: CASSFRRGLYEQYF. The CDR3 nucleotides read TGTGCCAGCAGTTTTAGGCGGGGCCTTTACGAGCAGTACTTC.

The chain recombines TRBV27 with TRBJ1-1; D is perhaps TRBD1 (5 bases). The V and J ends lost 2 bases and 1 base respectively, with 8 bases between them. Germline CDR1 and CDR2: MNHEY and SMNVEV (reference sequence). CDR3 length: 14 residues. The CDR3 nucleotides read TGTGCCAGCAGTTTACTACAGGAGAACACTGAAGCTTTCTTT. Amino acids: CASSLLQENTEAFF.

Of note for this clone: Relative to the germline gene, one junction end is altered; a read error may explain this. The chain links TRBV2 to TRBJ1-1, with 8 bases fitting TRBD1. The CDR3 has 13 residues. The germline V gene encodes CDR1 SNHLY and CDR2 FYNNEI. The CDR3 region has the DNA TGTGCCAGCAGGGAAGGACAGGGCACTGAAGCTTTCTTT. Protein product: CASREGQGTEAFF. Supplemented by reference TRBV2 and TRBJ1-1, the full variable domain reads EPEVTQTPSHQVTQMGQEVILRCVPISNHLYFYWYRQILGQKVEFLVSFYNNEISEKSEIFDDQFSVERPDGSNFTLKIRSTKLEDSAMYFCASREGQGTEAFFGQGTRLTVV.

The chain links TRBV2 to TRBJ2-7; 7 nucleotides line up with TRBD2. The V gene's germline CDR1 is SNHLY and CDR2 FYNNEI. The ends lost 8 bases at V and 3 bases at J; junction bases unmatched: 7. The CDR3 runs to 13 residues. The CDR3 bases are TGTGCCAGCGGGAGCGGGATAAACTACGAGCAGTACTTC. Translation: CASGSGINYEQYF. The whole variable domain, remainder taken from reference TRBV2 and TRBJ2-7, is EPEVTQTPSHQVTQMGQEVILRCVPISNHLYFYWYRQILGQKVEFLVSFYNNEISEKSEIFDDQFSVERPDGSNFTLKIRSTKLEDSAMYFCASGSGINYEQYFGPGTRLTVT.

V usage is TRBV7-9 and J usage is TRBJ1-3; possibly TRBD1 for D (5 bases). V was pared by 4 bases and J by 1 base, with 8 bases between. In germline, CDR1 is SEHNR, CDR2 FQNEAQ (reference sequence). The CDR3 length is 14 residues. The CDR3 reads CASSSDRSGNTIYF. The CDR3 region has the DNA TGTGCCAGCAGCTCCGACAGATCTGGAAACACCATATATTTT.

The V and J genes are TRBV5-1 and TRBJ2-7; 10 bases are a match to TRBD2. Germline V CDR1 and CDR2: SGHRS, YFSETQ. J gave up 5 bases and V 7 bases, and 12 bases lay outside the gene matches. The CDR3 has 15 amino acids. The CDR3: CASRRGTSGMNEQYF. The DNA for the CDR3 is TGCGCCAGCCGTCGGGGTACTAGCGGGATGAACGAGCAGTACTTC.

The chain links TRBV5-6 to TRBJ1-6, with D possibly TRBD1 on 6 matching bases. This CDR3 has 15 residues. Per the germline V gene, CDR1 is SGHDT and CDR2 is YYEEEE. V was cut by 4 bases and J by 7 bases, with 15 bases left in between. CDR3 loop: CASSRTGQENSPLHF. The CDR3 DNA reads as TGTGCCAGCAGCCGTACGGGACAAGAGAATTCACCCCTCCACTTT. Supplemented by reference TRBV5-6 and TRBJ1-6, the full variable domain reads DAGVTQSPTHLIKTRGQQVTLRCSPKSGHDTVSWYQQALGQGPQFIFQYYEEEERQRGNFPDRFSGHQFPNYSSELNVNALLLGDSALYLCASSRTGQENSPLHFGNGTRLTVT.

V gene TRBV5-1 combines with J gene TRBJ2-7, with 9 bases that match TRBD2. Germline V gene data show CDR1 as SGHRS and CDR2 as YFSETQ. The CDR3 is 14 residues long. J gave up 3 bases and V 5 bases, and 6 bases lay outside the gene matches. CDR3 sequence reads: CASSSGSRDYEQYF. CDR3 bases: TGCGCCAGCAGTAGCGGGAGTCGGGACTACGAGCAGTACTTC.

This chain connects TRBV7-9 to TRBJ2-5, with 7 bases aligning to TRBD2. The end of the DNA fits TRBJ2-7 better, so the J call may be wrong. Germline assignment: CDR1 SEHNR and CDR2 FQNEAQ (reference sequence). This CDR3 has 16 residues. The CDR3 DNA sequence: TGTGCCAGCAGCTCCCCCCCCGGGGGGAACCCCTACGAGCAGTACTTC. Translated, it gives CASSSPPGGNPYEQYF.

As DNA, the CDR3 is TGTGCCAGCAGCGTGGACGGGACGGGGAACTACGAGCAGTACTTC. Translated, it gives CASSVDGTGNYEQYF. This chain connects TRBV9 to TRBJ2-7, with D possibly being TRBD1 or TRBD2 (5 bases each). V lost 2 bases to trimming and J lost 3 bases, with 15 bases between them. The germline gives CDR1 SGDLS, CDR2 YYNGEE. This CDR3 has 15 amino acids.

The chain is built from TRBV15 and TRBJ2-1, with D hard to call. Germline assignment: CDR1 LNHNV and CDR2 YYDKDF (reference sequence). CDR3 length: 12 amino acids. With 5 bases removed from V and 8 bases from J, the gap between germline ends came to 10 bases. The CDR3 sequence: CATSLAAHEQFF. The CDR3 nucleotides are TGTGCCACCAGCTTAGCCGCTCATGAGCAGTTCTTC.

The chain employs TRBV7-9 and TRBJ2-3; D is undetermined. Germline V gene lookup returns CDR1 SEHNR and CDR2 FQNEAQ (reference sequence). Deletions cut 1 base from V and 2 bases from J, with 10 bases between. The length of the CDR3 is 15 residues. The CDR3: CASSLDSANTDTQYF. CDR3 nucleotides: TGTGCCAGCAGCTTAGACTCCGCTAACACAGATACGCAGTATTTT.

The V and J genes are TRBV18 and TRBJ2-1; 9 nucleotides match TRBD2. CDR3 size: 15 residues. V was clipped by 3 bases and J by 8 bases; unmatched bases: 8. Germline loops: CDR1 KGHSH, CDR2 LQKENI. This chain's CDR3 is CASSPRGLANYEQFF. CDR3 sequence (DNA): TGTGCCAGCTCACCCCGGGGACTAGCAAACTATGAGCAGTTCTTC. The entire variable domain, with the rest obtained from reference TRBV18 and TRBJ2-1, is as follows: NAGVMQNPRHLVRRRGQEARLRCSPMKGHSHVYWYRQLPEEGLKFMVYLQKENIIDESGMPKERFSAEFPKEGPSILRIQQVVRGDSAAYFCASSPRGLANYEQFFGPGTRLTVL.

This chain joins TRBV6-1 and TRBJ2-7; D is possibly TRBD2 (6 bases). Germline CDR1 is MNHNS and CDR2 is SASEGT. The V end was cut by 2 bases, the J end by 4 bases, with 12 bases between. This CDR3 comprises 14 residues. CDR3 protein: CASSETAGTYEQYF. The CDR3 DNA reads TGTGCCAGCAGTGAAACCGCAGGGACTTACGAGCAGTACTTC.

The chain recombines TRBV23-1 with TRBJ1-1, with D possibly TRBD1 on 5 matching bases. TRBV23-1 is an open reading frame whose function is uncertain. The CDR3 is 15 residues long. Trimming took 2 bases from V and 6 from J, leaving 16 bases between them. The CDR3 bases are TGCGCCAGCAGTCAAGTGCCGGGGCCGGTTCCTGAAGCTTTCTTT. Translated: CASSQVPGPVPEAFF.

The chain employs TRBV28 and TRBJ1-1, with a possible D match to TRBD1 (5 bases). This CDR3 region has 14 residues. Germline lookup yields CDR1 MDHEN and CDR2 SYDVKM. V was trimmed by 2 bases and J by 1 base, leaving 8 bases between them. CDR3 nucleotides: TGTGCCAGCAGTTTAATAGGGGCGAACACTGAAGCTTTCTTT. This encodes CASSLIGANTEAFF.

V and J are TRBV4-1 and TRBJ2-7, with 10 bases aligning to TRBD2. The CDR3 is 17 residues long. The trim removed 2 bases at V and 4 bases at J, leaving 11 bases unmatched. Germline V gene data show CDR1 as MGHRA and CDR2 as YSYEKL. Written as DNA, the CDR3 is TGCGCCAGCAGCCAACCCCCCGGACTAGCGGACCCTTACGAGCAGTACTTC. As protein: CASSQPPGLADPYEQYF.

The chain joins TRBV6-1 to TRBJ1-2, with 7 bases identical to TRBD1. This CDR3 comprises 12 residues. J gave up 6 bases and V 5 bases, and 3 bases lay outside the gene matches. Germline assignment: CDR1 MNHNS and CDR2 SASEGT. The CDR3 reads CASSRGTDGYTF. CDR3 DNA sequence: TGTGCCAGCAGTAGAGGGACAGATGGCTACACCTTC.

The chain links TRBV25-1 to TRBJ1-1; TRBD1 matches at 10 bases. The CDR3 runs to 15 residues. V shed 1 base, J shed 3 bases, and the junction held 2 bases outside the gene matches. Germline V gives CDR1 MGHDK, CDR2 SYGVNS. The CDR3 DNA reads as TGTGCCAGCAGTGAATTGGGGACAGGGGACACTGAAGCTTTCTTT. Residues: CASSELGTGDTEAFF.

This clone was seen a single time. The chain uses TRBV10-3 and TRBJ2-7; 7 bases map to TRBD2. Per the germline V gene, CDR1 is ENHRY and CDR2 is SYGVKD. The CDR3 loop spans 15 amino acids. J gave up 4 bases and V 0 bases, and 6 bases lay outside the gene matches. The CDR3 nucleotides are TGTGCCATCAGTGAGTCGGGAGGGGCTGGATACGAGCAGTACTTC. As protein: CAISESGGAGYEQYF.

The gene calls are TRBV19 and TRBJ2-5; maybe TRBD2 (5 bases). The V end was cut by 6 bases, the J end by 4 bases, with 18 bases between. CDR1 LNHDA and CDR2 SQIVND come from the germline V gene (reference sequence). The CDR3 extends over 15 amino acids. DNA for the CDR3: TGTGCCAGTAGACCCACGGGGTCCCGAGGAGAGACCCAGTACTTC. Its protein product is CASRPTGSRGETQYF.

The J gene is TRBJ1-1, the V gene TRBV7-9; D is undetermined. This CDR3 contains 11 residues. Germline CDR1 and CDR2: SEHNR and FQNEAQ (reference sequence). Trimming removed 5 bases from V and 3 bases from J, with 4 bases in between. DNA for the CDR3: TGTGCCAGCAGCAAGTACACTGAAGCTTTCTTT. Encoded protein: CASSKYTEAFF.

This chain connects TRBV7-3 to TRBJ2-7; D is possibly TRBD2 (6 bases). The CDR3 extends over 18 amino acids. Germline CDR1 and CDR2: SGHTA and FQGTGA. V gave up 1 base and J gave up 2 bases, with 21 bases separating them. The CDR3 coding sequence is TGTGCCAGCAGCTTAAAACCAGCTAGCGAGGATGCCCCCTACGAGCAGTACTTC. Its translation: CASSLKPASEDAPYEQYF.